Following are 29 T cell receptor beta chains from one sample sequenced in a study of human T cells and chemical hapten exposure. Time point indicated: patch test 2, 6 weeks after DPC sensitization. Sample treatment: therapeutic diphenylcyclopropenone sensitization with weekly scalp DPC. One entry per CDR3 protein, called by TCRdb with MiXCR from the RACE reads. The repertoire consists of approximately 92,000 distinct CDR3 sequences, with roughly 10% occurring once and the leading ten covering roughly 3%. The sequenced sample was whole blood, obtained in connection with sensitization to the hapten diphenylcyclopropenone (DPC). These receptors originate from a woman aged 40-49 years with alopecia areata. Some clones in this sample may be carry-over from other donors' samples.

The chain combines TRBV4-3 with TRBJ2-7; 8 positions match TRBD1. CDR1 LGHNA and CDR2 YSLEER come from the germline V gene. The CDR3 has 14 amino acids. Trimming took 3 bases from V and 5 from J; bases not matched to a gene: 6. The CDR3 DNA reads TGCGCCAGCAGCCATCAGGGGGCTCGGGACGAGCAGTACTTC. It specifies CASSHQGARDEQYF.

This clonotype was seen a few times. The J gene is TRBJ2-5, the V gene TRBV19; unclear D gene. The CDR3 extends over 12 amino acids. Germline V gene lookup returns CDR1 LNHDA and CDR2 SQIVND (reference sequence). The ends were cut back, 5 bases at V and 5 bases at J, with 9 bases in the middle. As DNA, the CDR3 is TGTGCCAGTAGTGCTTTGGGGGAGACCCAGTACTTC. This gives the protein CASSALGETQYF.

This clonotype was detected many times. The chain links TRBV4-3 to TRBJ1-5; no clear D. Trimming took 0 bases from V and 3 from J, leaving 12 bases between them. Germline loops: CDR1 LGHNA, CDR2 YSLEER. The CDR3 is 16 residues long. The CDR3 spells CASSQEGGGSNQPQHF. For the CDR3, the DNA is TGCGCCAGCAGCCAAGAAGGTGGAGGGTCCAATCAGCCCCAGCATTTT.

This clonotype was found many times. This sequence joins TRBV20-1 and TRBJ1-6; TRBD1 might be the D (5 bases). Germline loops: CDR1 DFQATT, CDR2 SNEGSKA (reference sequence). The CDR3 loop spans 15 amino acids. Trimming took 5 bases from V and 7 from J, leaving 18 bases between them. This chain's CDR3 is CSAPTKDRLNSPLHF. Here the CDR3 DNA reads TGCAGTGCTCCGACCAAAGACAGATTAAATTCACCCCTCCACTTT.

This clonotype was counted between two and nine times. The chain has TRBV4-1 and TRBJ2-3; D is possibly TRBD2 (5 bases). The CDR3 consists of 15 residues. CDR1 and CDR2 from the germline V gene are MGHRA and YSYEKL. With 1 base removed from V and 6 bases from J, the gap between germline ends came to 14 bases. The CDR3: CASSQAPQAVDTQYF. In nucleotides, the CDR3 is TGCGCCAGCAGCCAAGCTCCTCAAGCGGTGGATACGCAGTATTTT.

The chain couples TRBV4-2 to TRBJ2-2, with 13 bases matching TRBD2. The CDR3 is 16 amino acids. The V gene's germline CDR1 is LGHNA and CDR2 YNFKEQ. V gave up 4 bases and J gave up 1 base; unmatched junction bases: 0. CDR3 in amino acids: CASSRTSGGNTGELFF. In DNA form, the CDR3 reads TGTGCCAGCAGCCGGACTAGCGGGGGGAACACCGGGGAGCTGTTTTTT.

The table lists this clonotype with a few counts. This rearrangement joins TRBV10-3 to TRBJ2-7, with 7 bases lining up with TRBD2. The V gene's germline CDR1 is ENHRY and CDR2 SYGVKD. This CDR3 is built from 13 residues. V lost 5 bases, J lost 5 bases, and 6 bases stayed unmatched. CDR3 amino acids: CAISSGAPHEQYF. For the CDR3, the DNA is TGTGCCATCAGTAGCGGGGCCCCCCACGAGCAGTACTTC.

The V gene is TRBV6-2 or TRBV6-3, the J gene TRBJ2-7; TRBD1 is a possible D gene (5 bases). This CDR3 spans 14 amino acids. The V gene's germline CDR1 is MNHEY and CDR2 SVGEGT. V lost 2 bases, J lost 3 bases, and 11 bases lay in between. CDR3 in DNA: TGTGCCAGCAGTTACCGCCCGACAGACTACGAGCAGTACTTC. It codes for CASSYRPTDYEQYF.

For this clonotype: A much larger clone differs by one base, so this may be a read error. Because it lacks the conserved phenylalanine or tryptophan at the end, this CDR3 is likely a read error. The chain recombines TRBV12-3 or TRBV12-4 with TRBJ2-5; D is tentatively TRBD1 or TRBD2 (5 bases each). V gave up 6 bases and J gave up 3 bases, with 8 bases separating them. The CDR3 is made up of 12 amino acids. The CDR3: CASSRDEETQYL. The CDR3 coding sequence is TGTGCCAGCAGCCGGGACGAAGAGACCCAGTACTTA.

At least ten counts were recorded for this clonotype. The CDR3 DNA follows: TGTGCCAGCAGCTTAGGTCTCCCGGGAGATACGCAGTATTTT. It yields the protein CASSLGLPGDTQYF. The gene calls are TRBV7-2 and TRBJ2-3; D is unclear. Between the trimmed V and J ends, which lost 1 base and 5 bases, there was a span of 10 bases. CDR3 length: 14 amino acids. CDR1 is SGHTA and CDR2 is FQGNSA in the germline V gene.

The V call is TRBV9, the J call TRBJ2-3; D unresolved. The CDR3 length is 15 residues. Between the trimmed V and J ends, which lost 7 bases and 2 bases, there was a span of 17 bases. Germline V gene data show CDR1 as SGDLS and CDR2 as YYNGEE. The CDR3 nucleotides read TGTGCCAGCCTCAAGAGGACGCCATTCACAGATACGCAGTATTTT. It is translated as CASLKRTPFTDTQYF.

The chain links TRBV11-2 to TRBJ1-1, with D uncertain. CDR3 length: 12 residues. With 5 bases removed from V and 6 bases from J, the gap between germline ends came to 10 bases. Germline CDR1 reads SGHAT; CDR2 reads FQNNGV. The CDR3 bases are TGTGCCAGCAGCGGTCTGACCGCTGAAGCTTTCTTT. Its protein is CASSGLTAEAFF.

This chain connects TRBV9 to TRBJ2-5; possibly TRBD1 for D (5 bases). The V end was cut by 0 bases, the J end by 2 bases, with 14 bases between. Germline-derived CDR1 and CDR2 are SGDLS and YYNGEE. The CDR3 is made up of 16 amino acids. In nucleotides, the CDR3 is TGTGCCAGCAGCGTAGGGGGCGTGTGGTTACAAGAGACCCAGTACTTC. It translates to CASSVGGVWLQETQYF.

There are many counts of this clonotype. The rearrangement joins TRBV20-1 to TRBJ2-7; D might be TRBD2 (6 bases). Germline V lookup: CDR1 DFQATT, CDR2 SNEGSKA (reference sequence). Trimming shortened V by 3 bases and J by 1 base, and 10 bases separated the two germline ends. CDR3 length: 13 residues. The CDR3 DNA follows: TGCAGTGCTAGGAAGGACTATTCCTACGAGCAGTACTTC. Translating gives CSARKDYSYEQYF.

About this clonotype itself: A clone one base away is much larger, so this may be a read error. CDR3 loop: CASSQTGTANEKLLF. DNA for the CDR3: TGTGCCAGCAGCCAAACCGGGACGGCTAATGAAAAACTGCTTTTT. The V gene is TRBV11-2, the J gene TRBJ1-4; weak D call: TRBD1 (5 bases). CDR1 is SGHAT, CDR2 FQNNGV, per germline. The CDR3 loop spans 15 amino acids.

This chain connects TRBV6-2 or TRBV6-3 to TRBJ2-2; D remains ambiguous. The CDR3 sequence is 12 residues long. From germline, CDR1 is MNHEY and CDR2 SVGEGT. Trimming shortened V by 5 bases and J by 9 bases, and 10 bases separated the two germline ends. CDR3 in amino acids: CASSPPFRELFF. The CDR3 DNA sequence: TGTGCCAGCAGTCCCCCTTTCAGGGAGCTGTTTTTT.

This chain links TRBV2 with TRBJ1-5, with 11 bases identical to TRBD1. Germline values: CDR1 SNHLY, CDR2 FYNNEI. V gave up 6 bases and J gave up 5 bases; unmatched junction bases: 3. This CDR3 is built from 14 residues. The CDR3 region has the DNA TGTGCCAGCAGCGAGGACAGGGGGCATCAGCCCCAGCATTTT. This gives the protein CASSEDRGHQPQHF.

This clonotype was seen repeatedly, ten times or more. The chain is built from TRBV27 and TRBJ1-2; D uncertain. This CDR3 is 14 amino acids long. Germline V CDR1 and CDR2: MNHEY, SMNVEV (reference sequence). Trimming shortened V by 4 bases and J by 8 bases, and 17 bases separated the two germline ends. CDR3 loop: CASSSREQVRGYTF. CDR3 nucleotide sequence: TGTGCCAGCAGTTCGAGGGAGCAAGTAAGGGGCTACACCTTC.

The chain employs TRBV7-2 and TRBJ2-1; the D is unclear. The CDR3 has 11 amino acids. Per germline, CDR1 SGHTA and CDR2 FQGNSA. Between the trimmed V and J ends, which lost 5 bases and 12 bases, there was a span of 11 bases. CDR3 in amino acids: CASSTTPVQFF. The CDR3 DNA follows: TGTGCCAGCAGCACGACCCCGGTGCAGTTCTTC.

The sample holds many counts of this clonotype. The J gene is TRBJ2-7, the V gene TRBV20-1, with 7 bases identical to TRBD1. Germline V gene data show CDR1 as DFQATT and CDR2 as SNEGSKA (reference sequence). This CDR3 has 15 amino acids. J was trimmed by 5 bases and V by 3 bases; bases with no gene match: 13. DNA of the CDR3: TGCAGTGCTAGCGCCATGTTGGGCAGGGGGAACGAGCAGTACTTC. Protein sequence: CSASAMLGRGNEQYF.

V usage is TRBV7-6 and J usage is TRBJ2-7, with D possibly called TRBD1 or TRBD2 (6 bases each). Deletions cut 5 bases from V and 3 bases from J, with 26 bases between. The CDR3 is made up of 18 amino acids. The V gene's germline CDR1 is SGHVS and CDR2 FNYEAQ. CDR3 protein: CASSPSGSGAKGGYEQYF. CDR3 nucleotides: TGTGCCAGCAGCCCCTCGGGGTCGGGGGCTAAAGGGGGCTACGAGCAGTACTTC. Filled out from reference TRBV7-6 and TRBJ2-7, the complete variable domain reads GAGVSQSPRYKVTKRGQDVALRCDPISGHVSLYWYRQALGQGPEFLTYFNYEAQQDKSGLPNDRFSAERPEGSISTLTIQRTEQRDSAMYRCASSPSGSGAKGGYEQYFGPGTRLTVT.

This rearrangement joins TRBV4-3 to TRBJ1-6; D possibly corresponds to TRBD1 (5 bases). Trimming cost V 4 bases and J 9 bases, with 16 bases left between them. This CDR3 spans 15 amino acids. Germline lookup yields CDR1 LGHNA and CDR2 YSLEER. CDR3 in DNA: TGCGCCAGCAGCCCGGCGTGGGGGGTTGCTTCACCCCTCCACTTT. It encodes CASSPAWGVASPLHF.

This clonotype turned up a few times. CDR3 protein: CASSPSGSLYEQYF. In DNA form, the CDR3 reads TGTGCCAGCAGTCCGAGCGGGAGTCTGTACGAGCAGTACTTC. The chain combines TRBV6-5 with TRBJ2-7; 8 bases fit TRBD2. CDR3 length: 14 amino acids. The trim removed 5 bases at V and 4 bases at J, leaving 7 bases unmatched. Per germline, CDR1 MNHEY and CDR2 SVGAGI.

This sequence joins TRBV4-3 and TRBJ1-3; D possibly corresponds to TRBD1 (6 bases). Germline assignment: CDR1 LGHNA and CDR2 YSLEER. The CDR3 has 17 amino acids. Trimming shortened V by 0 bases and J by 0 bases, and 12 bases separated the two germline ends. The chain's CDR3 is CASSQDPQGSSGNTIYF. The CDR3 coding sequence is TGCGCCAGCAGCCAAGATCCCCAGGGGAGCTCTGGAAACACCATATATTTT.

This clonotype has only a few counts. The chain recombines TRBV6-2 or TRBV6-3 with TRBJ2-7; weak D call: TRBD1 (6 bases). Trimming cost V 3 bases and J 3 bases, with 9 bases left between them. The CDR3 consists of 13 residues. Germline loops: CDR1 MNHEY, CDR2 SVGEGT. The CDR3 region has the DNA TGTGCCAGCAGTTATGGACAGTACTACGAGCAGTACTTC. Residues: CASSYGQYYEQYF.

This clonotype was observed a handful of times. The genes are TRBV27 and TRBJ1-1; D perhaps matches TRBD1 (6 bases). V dropped 3 bases and J dropped 6 bases, with 11 bases sitting between them. Germline values: CDR1 MNHEY, CDR2 SMNVEV (reference sequence). The CDR3 totals 13 residues. Written as DNA, the CDR3 is TGTGCCAGCAGTTTCACAGGGCAAGCTGAAGCTTTCTTT. Its translation is CASSFTGQAEAFF.

V is TRBV19 and J is TRBJ1-5; the D is unclear. The CDR3 totals 13 residues. The V and J ends lost 5 bases and 6 bases respectively, with 11 bases between them. Per germline, CDR1 LNHDA and CDR2 SQIVND (reference sequence). The CDR3: CASSDSTGQPQHF. The CDR3 nucleotides read TGTGCCAGTAGTGACTCGACGGGTCAGCCCCAGCATTTT.

In this sample, this clonotype turned up many times. V is TRBV20-1 and J is TRBJ2-1; D is uncertain. The CDR3 is made up of 14 amino acids. Germline V gives CDR1 DFQATT, CDR2 SNEGSKA (reference sequence). V lost 0 bases and J 6 bases, leaving 12 bases between the germline ends. The CDR3 protein is CSAREASNPNEQFF. The CDR3 nucleotides read TGCAGTGCTAGAGAGGCTAGTAACCCCAATGAGCAGTTCTTC.

The rearrangement uses TRBV27 and TRBJ2-2; 8 nucleotides agree with TRBD1. After removal of 7 bases from V and 6 bases from J, the junction contained 16 bases not matched to a gene. Germline-derived CDR1 and CDR2 are MNHEY and SMNVEV (reference sequence). This CDR3 has 17 residues. The CDR3 bases are TGTGCCAGCACCCCCCGGGGGACAGGCTATTTTCCCGGGGAGCTGTTTTTT. Residues: CASTPRGTGYFPGELFF.